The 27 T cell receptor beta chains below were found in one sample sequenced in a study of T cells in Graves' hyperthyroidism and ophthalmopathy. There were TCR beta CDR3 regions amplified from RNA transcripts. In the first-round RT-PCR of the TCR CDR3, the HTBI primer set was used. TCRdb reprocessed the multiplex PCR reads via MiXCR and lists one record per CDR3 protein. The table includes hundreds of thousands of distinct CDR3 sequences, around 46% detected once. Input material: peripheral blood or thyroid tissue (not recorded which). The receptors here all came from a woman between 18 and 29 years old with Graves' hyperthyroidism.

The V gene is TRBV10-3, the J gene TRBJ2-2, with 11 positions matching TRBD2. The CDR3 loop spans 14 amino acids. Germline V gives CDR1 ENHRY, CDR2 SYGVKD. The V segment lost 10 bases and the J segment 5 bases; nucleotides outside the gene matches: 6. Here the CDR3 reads CATGWTSGTGELFF. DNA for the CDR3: TGTGCCACGGGATGGACTAGCGGGACCGGGGAGCTGTTTTTT.

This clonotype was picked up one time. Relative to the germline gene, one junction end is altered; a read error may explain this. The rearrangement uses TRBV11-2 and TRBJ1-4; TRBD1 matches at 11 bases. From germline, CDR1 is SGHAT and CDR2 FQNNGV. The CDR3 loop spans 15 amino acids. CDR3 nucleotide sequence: TGCGCCAGCAGCGAAACCGGGACAGGGGGAGAAAAACTGTTTTTT. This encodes CASSETGTGGEKLFF.

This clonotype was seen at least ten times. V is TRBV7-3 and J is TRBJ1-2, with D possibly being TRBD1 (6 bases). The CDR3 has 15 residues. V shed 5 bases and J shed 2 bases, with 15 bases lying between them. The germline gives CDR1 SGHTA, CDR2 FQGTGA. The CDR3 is CASSPSGTGNYGYTF. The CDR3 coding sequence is TGTGCCAGCAGCCCCTCCGGTACAGGGAACTATGGCTACACCTTC.

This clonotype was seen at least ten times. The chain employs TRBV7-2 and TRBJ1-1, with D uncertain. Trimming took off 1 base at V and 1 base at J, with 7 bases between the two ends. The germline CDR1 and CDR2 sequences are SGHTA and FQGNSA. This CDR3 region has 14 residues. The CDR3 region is CASSLGRSNTEAFF. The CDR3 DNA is TGTGCCAGCAGCTTAGGCAGGTCGAACACTGAAGCTTTCTTT.

The CDR3 nucleotides read TGTGCCAGCAGCGTTCTGACCGGGGAGCTGTTTTTT. This codes for CASSVLTGELFF. The J gene is TRBJ2-2, the V gene TRBV7-2, with D unresolved. CDR1 SGHTA and CDR2 FQGNSA come from the germline V gene. V was clipped by 5 bases and J by 5 bases, with 6 bases between them. The CDR3 totals 12 residues.

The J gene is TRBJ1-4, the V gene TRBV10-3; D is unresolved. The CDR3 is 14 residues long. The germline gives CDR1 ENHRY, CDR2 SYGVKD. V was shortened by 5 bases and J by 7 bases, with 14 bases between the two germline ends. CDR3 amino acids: CAISFNPGGEKLFF. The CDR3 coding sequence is TGTGCCATCAGTTTTAATCCGGGCGGTGAAAAACTGTTTTTT.

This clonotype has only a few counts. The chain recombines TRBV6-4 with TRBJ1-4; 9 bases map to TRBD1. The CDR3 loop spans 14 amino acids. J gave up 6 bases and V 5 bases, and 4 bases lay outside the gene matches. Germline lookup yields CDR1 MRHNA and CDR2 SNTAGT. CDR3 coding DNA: TGTGCCAGCAGTCACGGGACAGGGTATGAAAAACTGTTTTTT. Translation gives CASSHGTGYEKLFF.

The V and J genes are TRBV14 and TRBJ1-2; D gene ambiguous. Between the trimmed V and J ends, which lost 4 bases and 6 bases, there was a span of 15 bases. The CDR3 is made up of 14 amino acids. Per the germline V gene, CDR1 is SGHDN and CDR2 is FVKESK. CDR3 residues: CASSPFGSLNGYTF. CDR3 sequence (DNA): TGTGCCAGCAGCCCCTTTGGTTCATTAAATGGCTACACCTTC.

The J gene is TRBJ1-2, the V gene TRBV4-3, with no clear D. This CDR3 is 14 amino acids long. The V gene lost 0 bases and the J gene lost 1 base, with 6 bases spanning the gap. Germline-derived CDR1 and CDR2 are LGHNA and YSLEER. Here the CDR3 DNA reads TGCGCCAGCAGCCAAGAAGGAGTTAACTATGGCTACACCTTC. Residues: CASSQEGVNYGYTF.

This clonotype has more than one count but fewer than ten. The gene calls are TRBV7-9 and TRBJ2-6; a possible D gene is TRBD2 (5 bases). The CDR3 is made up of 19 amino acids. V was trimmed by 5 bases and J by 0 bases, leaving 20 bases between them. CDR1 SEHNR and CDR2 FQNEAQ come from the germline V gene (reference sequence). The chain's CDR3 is CASSVPRHRGFSGANVLTF. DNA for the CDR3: TGTGCCAGCAGCGTGCCCAGACACCGAGGGTTCTCTGGGGCCAACGTCCTGACTTTC.

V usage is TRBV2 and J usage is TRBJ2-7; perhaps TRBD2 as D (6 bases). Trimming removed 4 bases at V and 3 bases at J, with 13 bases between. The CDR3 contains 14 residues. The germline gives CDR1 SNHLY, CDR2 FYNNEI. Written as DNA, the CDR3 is TGTGCCAGCAGTGTTGGCGGGACGGTCTACGAGCAGTACTTC. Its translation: CASSVGGTVYEQYF.

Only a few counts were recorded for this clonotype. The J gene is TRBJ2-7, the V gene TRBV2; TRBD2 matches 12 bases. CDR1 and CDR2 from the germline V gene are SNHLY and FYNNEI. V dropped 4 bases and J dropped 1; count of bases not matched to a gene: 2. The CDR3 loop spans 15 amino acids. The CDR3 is CASSGLAGVSYEQYF. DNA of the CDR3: TGTGCCAGCAGTGGACTAGCGGGAGTATCCTACGAGCAGTACTTC.

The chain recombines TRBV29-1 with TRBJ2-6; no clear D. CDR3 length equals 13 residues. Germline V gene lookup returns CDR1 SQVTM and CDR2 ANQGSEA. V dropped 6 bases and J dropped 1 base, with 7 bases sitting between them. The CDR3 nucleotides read TGCAGCGTCCAGGTTTCTGGGGCCAACGTCCTGACTTTC. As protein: CSVQVSGANVLTF. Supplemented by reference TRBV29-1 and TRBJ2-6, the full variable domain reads SAVISQKPSRDICQRGTSLTIQCQVDSQVTMMFWYRQQPGQSLTLIATANQGSEATYESGFVIDKFPISRPNLTFSTLTVSNMSPEDSSIYLCSVQVSGANVLTFGAGSRLTVL.

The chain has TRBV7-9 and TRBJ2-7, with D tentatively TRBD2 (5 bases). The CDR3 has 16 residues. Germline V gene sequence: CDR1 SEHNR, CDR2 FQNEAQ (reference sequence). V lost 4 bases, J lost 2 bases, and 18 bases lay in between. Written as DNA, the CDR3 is TGTGCCAGCAGCTCAGAGTCGCCGGACTGGGCCTACGAGCAGTACTTC. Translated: CASSSESPDWAYEQYF.

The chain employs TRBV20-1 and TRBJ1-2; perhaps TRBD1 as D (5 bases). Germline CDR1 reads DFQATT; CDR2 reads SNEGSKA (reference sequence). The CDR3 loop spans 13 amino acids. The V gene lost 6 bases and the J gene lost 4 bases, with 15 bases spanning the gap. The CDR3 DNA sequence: TGCAGTGCCGAGGGAACGGGGACCTATGGCTACACCTTC. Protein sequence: CSAEGTGTYGYTF.

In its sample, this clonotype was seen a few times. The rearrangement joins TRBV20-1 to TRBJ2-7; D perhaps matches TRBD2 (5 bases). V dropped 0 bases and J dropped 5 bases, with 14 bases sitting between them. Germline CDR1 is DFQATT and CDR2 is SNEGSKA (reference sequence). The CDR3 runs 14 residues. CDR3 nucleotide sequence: TGCAGTGCTAGAGAGGGGAGAGGGTCCCACGAGCAGTACTTC. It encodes CSAREGRGSHEQYF.

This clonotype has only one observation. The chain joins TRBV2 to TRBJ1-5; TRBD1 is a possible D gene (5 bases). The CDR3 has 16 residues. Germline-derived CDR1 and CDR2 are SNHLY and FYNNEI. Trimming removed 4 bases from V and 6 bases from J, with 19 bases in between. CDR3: CASSALSPGGGQPQHF. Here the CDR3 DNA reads TGTGCCAGCAGTGCTCTGAGCCCCGGGGGTGGTCAGCCCCAGCATTTT.

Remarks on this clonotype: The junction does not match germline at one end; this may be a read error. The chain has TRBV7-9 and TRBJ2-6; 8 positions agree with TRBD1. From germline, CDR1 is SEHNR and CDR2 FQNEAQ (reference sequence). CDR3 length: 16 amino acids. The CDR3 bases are TGCGCCAGCAGCATAGGACAGGGAGCTGGGGCCAACGTCCTGACTTTC. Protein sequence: CASSIGQGAGANVLTF.

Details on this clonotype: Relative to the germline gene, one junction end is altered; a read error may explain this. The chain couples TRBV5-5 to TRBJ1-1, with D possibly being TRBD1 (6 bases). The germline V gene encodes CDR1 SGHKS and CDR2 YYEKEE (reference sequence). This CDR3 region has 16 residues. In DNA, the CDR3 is TGCGCCAGCAGCTTGGATGGCAGGGGCTTGAACACTGAAGCTTTCTTT. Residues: CASSLDGRGLNTEAFF.

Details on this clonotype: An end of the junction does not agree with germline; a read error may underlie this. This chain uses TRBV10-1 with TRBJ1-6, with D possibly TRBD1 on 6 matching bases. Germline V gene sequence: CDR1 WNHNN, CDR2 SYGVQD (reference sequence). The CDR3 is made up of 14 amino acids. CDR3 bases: TGTGCCATCAGTGAGGGCAGGGGAAATTCACCCCTCCACTTT. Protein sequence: CAISEGRGNSPLHF.

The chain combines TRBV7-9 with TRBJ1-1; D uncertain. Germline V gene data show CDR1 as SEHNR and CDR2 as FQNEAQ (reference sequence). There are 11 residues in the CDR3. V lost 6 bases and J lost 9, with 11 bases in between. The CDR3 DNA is TGTGCCAGCAGTACCGGGTCGAAAGCTTTCTTT. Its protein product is CASSTGSKAFF.

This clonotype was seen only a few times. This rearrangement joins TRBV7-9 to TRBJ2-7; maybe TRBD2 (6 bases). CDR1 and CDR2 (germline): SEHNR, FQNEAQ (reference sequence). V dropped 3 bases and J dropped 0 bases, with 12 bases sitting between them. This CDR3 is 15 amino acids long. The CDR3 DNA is TGTGCCAGCAGCTTGGAGGGGACCTTCTCCTACGAGCAGTACTTC. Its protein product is CASSLEGTFSYEQYF. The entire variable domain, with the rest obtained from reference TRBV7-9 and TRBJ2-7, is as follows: DTGVSQNPRHKITKRGQNVTFRCDPISEHNRLYWYRQTLGQGPEFLTYFQNEAQLEKSRLLSDRFSAERPKGSFSTLEIQRTEQGDSAMYLCASSLEGTFSYEQYFGPGTRLTVT.

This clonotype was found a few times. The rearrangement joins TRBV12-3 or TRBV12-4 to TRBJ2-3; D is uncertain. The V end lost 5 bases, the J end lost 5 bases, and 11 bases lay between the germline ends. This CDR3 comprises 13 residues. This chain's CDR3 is CASSPARGDTQYF. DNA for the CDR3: TGTGCCAGCAGTCCTGCGCGTGGAGATACGCAGTATTTT.

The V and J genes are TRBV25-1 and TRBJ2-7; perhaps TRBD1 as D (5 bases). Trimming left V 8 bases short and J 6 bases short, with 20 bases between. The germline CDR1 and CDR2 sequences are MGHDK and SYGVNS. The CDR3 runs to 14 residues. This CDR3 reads CASPLDSFGSEQYF. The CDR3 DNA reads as TGTGCCAGCCCCCTCGACAGCTTCGGGTCCGAGCAGTACTTC.

In DNA form, the CDR3 reads TGTGCCAGCAGCCCCCGGGACAGGTCCGCGTCCGAGCAGTACTTC. Its translation: CASSPRDRSASEQYF. V is TRBV14 and J is TRBJ2-7; 8 bases match TRBD1. Germline lookup yields CDR1 SGHDN and CDR2 FVKESK. Losses at the gene ends were 4 bases for V and 6 bases for J; bases not matched to a gene: 11. CDR3 length: 15 amino acids.

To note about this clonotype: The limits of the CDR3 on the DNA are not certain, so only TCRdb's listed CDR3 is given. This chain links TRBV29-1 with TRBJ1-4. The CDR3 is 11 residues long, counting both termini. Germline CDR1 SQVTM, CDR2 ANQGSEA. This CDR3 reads CSGRRTRNCFF.

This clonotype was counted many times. Here the CDR3 DNA reads TGTGCCAGCAGTGAACAATCGCCCGTTTGGGGGCTGGATGAAAAACTGTTTTTT. Its protein is CASSEQSPVWGLDEKLFF. The chain employs TRBV25-1 and TRBJ1-4; possible D gene TRBD1, 6 bases. From germline, CDR1 is MGHDK and CDR2 SYGVNS. V lost 2 bases to trimming and J lost 6 bases, with 22 bases between them. The CDR3 loop spans 18 amino acids.